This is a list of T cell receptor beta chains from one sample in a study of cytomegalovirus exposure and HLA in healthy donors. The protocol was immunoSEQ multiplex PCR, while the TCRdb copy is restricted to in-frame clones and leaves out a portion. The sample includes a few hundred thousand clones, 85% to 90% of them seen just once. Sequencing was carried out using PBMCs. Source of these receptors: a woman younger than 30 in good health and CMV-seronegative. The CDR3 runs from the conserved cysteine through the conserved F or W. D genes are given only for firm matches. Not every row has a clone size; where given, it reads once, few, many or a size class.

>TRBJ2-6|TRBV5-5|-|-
TGTGCCAGCAGCCCGGGGTCGTCTGGGGCCAACGTCCTGACTTTC
CASSPGSSGANVLTF
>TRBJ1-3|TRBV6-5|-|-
TGTGCCAGCAGTGGGGAGTCGTCCGGAAACACCATATATTTT
CASSGESSGNTIYF
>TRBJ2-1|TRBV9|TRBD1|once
TGTGCCAGCAGCGCCCGAACAGGGGGCACTGAGCAGTTCTTC
CASSARTGGTEQFF
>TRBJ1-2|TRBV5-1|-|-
TGTGCCAGCAGCTTGGCAGGGCTCTATGGCTACACCTTC
CASSLAGLYGYTF
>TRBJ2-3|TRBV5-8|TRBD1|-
TGTGCCAGCAGCTTGGAAGGGACAGTGAGTTGGGAGTCAGATACGCAGTATTTT
CASSLEGTVSWESDTQYF
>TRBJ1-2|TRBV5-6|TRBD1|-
TGTGCCAGCAGAGAAGGGACAGGGGGCTTAATCGTTATCTATGGCTACACCTTC
CASREGTGGLIVIYGYTF
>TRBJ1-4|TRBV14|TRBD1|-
TGTGCCAGCAGCGGAAGGGGACAGGGGTTGGAAAAACTGTTTTTT
CASSGRGQGLEKLFF
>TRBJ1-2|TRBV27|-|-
TGTGCCAGCATCAGTTTCCTGGGGGCCCTGAGGTACTATGGCTACACCTTC
CASISFLGALRYYGYTF
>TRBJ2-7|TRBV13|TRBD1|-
TGTGCCAGCAGCTTAGACGGGACAGGGGGCAAAGGCGAGCAGTACTTC
CASSLDGTGGKGEQYF
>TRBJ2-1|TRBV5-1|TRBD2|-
TGCGCCAGCAGCTTGACTAGCGGGGGAGCTCCCGGCTCGGGTGAGCAGTTCTTC
CASSLTSGGAPGSGEQFF